This T cell receptor (beta chain) is drawn from a study of cytomegalovirus exposure and HLA in healthy donors. Whole-study findings and limits: Reports described diagnosis of cytomegalovirus status by the classifier as highly specific and sensitive.

This clone showed up many times. Its antigen remains unknown. This CDR3 spans 13 amino acids. CDR1 SEHNR and CDR2 FQNEAQ come from the germline V gene (reference sequence). Trimming removed 9 bases from V and 1 base from J, with 13 bases in between. Data came from immunoSEQ multiplex PCR; TCRdb stores just in-frame clones and leaves some out. The table records about 98,000 clones, about 90% of them present only once. The rearrangement uses TRBV7-9 and TRBJ2-7; maybe TRBD2 (6 bases). Sequencing was done on a sample of PBMCs. This TCR was sampled from a man between 18 and 29 years old in good health and CMV-seropositive. In DNA, the CDR3 is TGTGCCAGTGGTACGGGGAGGTCCTACGAGCAGTACTTC. It codes for CASGTGRSYEQYF.